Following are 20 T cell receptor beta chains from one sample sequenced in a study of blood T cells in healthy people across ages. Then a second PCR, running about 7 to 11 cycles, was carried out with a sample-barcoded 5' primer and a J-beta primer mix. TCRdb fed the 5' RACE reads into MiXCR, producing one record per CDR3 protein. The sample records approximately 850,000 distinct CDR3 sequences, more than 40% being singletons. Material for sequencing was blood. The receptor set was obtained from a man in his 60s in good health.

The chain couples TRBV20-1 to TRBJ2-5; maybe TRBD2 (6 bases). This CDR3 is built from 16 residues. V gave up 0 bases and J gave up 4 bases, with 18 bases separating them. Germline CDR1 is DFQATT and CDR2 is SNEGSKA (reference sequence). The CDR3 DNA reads TGCAGTGCTAGAGATTGGGTGGGACTTAGGCGAGAGACCCAGTACTTC. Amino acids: CSARDWVGLRRETQYF.

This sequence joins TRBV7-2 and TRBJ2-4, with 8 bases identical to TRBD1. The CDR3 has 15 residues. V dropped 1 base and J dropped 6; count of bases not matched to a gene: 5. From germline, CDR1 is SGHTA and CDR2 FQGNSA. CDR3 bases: TGTGCCAGCAGCTTAGGTGTAACAGGGGGAAACATTCAGTACTTC. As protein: CASSLGVTGGNIQYF.

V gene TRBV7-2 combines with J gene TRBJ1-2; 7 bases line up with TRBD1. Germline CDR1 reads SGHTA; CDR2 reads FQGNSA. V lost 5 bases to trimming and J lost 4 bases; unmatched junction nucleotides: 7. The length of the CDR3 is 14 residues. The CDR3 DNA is TGTGCCAGCAGCCCACAGGGGTCTGGCTATGGCTACACCTTC. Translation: CASSPQGSGYGYTF.

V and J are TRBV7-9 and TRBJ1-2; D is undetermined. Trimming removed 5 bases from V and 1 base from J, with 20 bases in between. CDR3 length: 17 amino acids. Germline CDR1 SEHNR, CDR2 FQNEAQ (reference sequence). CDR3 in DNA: TGTGCCAGCAGCGGATCGGACCGTCGAAGGAATAACTATGGCTACACCTTC. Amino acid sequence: CASSGSDRRRNNYGYTF.

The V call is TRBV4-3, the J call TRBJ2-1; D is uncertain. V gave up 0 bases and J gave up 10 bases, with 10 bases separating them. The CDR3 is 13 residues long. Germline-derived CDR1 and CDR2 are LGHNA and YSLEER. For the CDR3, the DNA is TGCGCCAGCAGCCAAGATGTGGCGACCGAGCAGTTCTTC. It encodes CASSQDVATEQFF.

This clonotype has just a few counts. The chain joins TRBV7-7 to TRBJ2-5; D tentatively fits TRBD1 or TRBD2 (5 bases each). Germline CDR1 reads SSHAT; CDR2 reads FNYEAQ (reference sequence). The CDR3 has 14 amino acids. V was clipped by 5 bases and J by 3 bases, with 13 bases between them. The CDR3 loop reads CASSLVQGEETQYF. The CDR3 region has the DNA TGTGCCAGCAGCCTCGTCCAGGGAGAAGAGACCCAGTACTTC.

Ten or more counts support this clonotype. The CDR3 DNA reads TGCGCCAGCAGCCATAAAGGGGTGAAACAAGAGACCCAGTACTTC. Amino acids: CASSHKGVKQETQYF. This chain joins TRBV4-1 and TRBJ2-5, with a possible D match to TRBD1 (5 bases). Germline-derived CDR1 and CDR2 are MGHRA and YSYEKL. The CDR3 loop spans 15 amino acids. With 3 bases removed from V and 2 bases from J, the gap between germline ends came to 13 bases.

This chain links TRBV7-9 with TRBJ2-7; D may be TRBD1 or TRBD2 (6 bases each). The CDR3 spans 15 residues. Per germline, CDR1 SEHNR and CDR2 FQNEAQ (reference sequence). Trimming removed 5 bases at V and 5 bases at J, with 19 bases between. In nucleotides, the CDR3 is TGTGCCAGCAGCCCTGCCGGAGGGGGGATCGACGAGCAGTACTTC. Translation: CASSPAGGGIDEQYF.

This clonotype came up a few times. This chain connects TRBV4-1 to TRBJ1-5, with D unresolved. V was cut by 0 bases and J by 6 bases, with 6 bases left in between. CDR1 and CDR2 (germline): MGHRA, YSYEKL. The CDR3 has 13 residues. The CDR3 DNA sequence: TGCGCCAGCAGCCAAGATTTTGGTCAGCCCCAGCATTTT. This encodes CASSQDFGQPQHF.

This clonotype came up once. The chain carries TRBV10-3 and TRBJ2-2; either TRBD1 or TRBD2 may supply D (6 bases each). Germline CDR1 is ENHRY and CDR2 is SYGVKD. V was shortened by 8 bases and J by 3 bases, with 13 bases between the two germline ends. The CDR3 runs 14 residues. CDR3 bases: TGTGCCATCGGAGGGGACATCGACACCGGGGAGCTGTTTTTT. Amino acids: CAIGGDIDTGELFF.

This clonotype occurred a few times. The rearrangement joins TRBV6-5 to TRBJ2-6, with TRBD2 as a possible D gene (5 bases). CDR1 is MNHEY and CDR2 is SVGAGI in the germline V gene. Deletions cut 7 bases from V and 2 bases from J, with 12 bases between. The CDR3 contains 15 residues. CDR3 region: CASIGRGTGANVLTF. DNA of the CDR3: TGTGCCAGCATCGGTCGAGGGACTGGGGCCAACGTCCTGACTTTC.

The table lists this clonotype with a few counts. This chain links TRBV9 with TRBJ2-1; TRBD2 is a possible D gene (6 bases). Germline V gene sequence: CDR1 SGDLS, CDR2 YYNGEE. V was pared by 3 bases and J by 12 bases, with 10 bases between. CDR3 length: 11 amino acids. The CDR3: CASSGGLGQFF. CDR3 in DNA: TGTGCCAGCAGCGGGGGACTTGGGCAGTTCTTC.

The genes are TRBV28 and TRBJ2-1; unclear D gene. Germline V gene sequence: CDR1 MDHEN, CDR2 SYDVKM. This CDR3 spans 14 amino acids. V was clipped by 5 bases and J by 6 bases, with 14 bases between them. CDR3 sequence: CASSTHEGFNEQFF. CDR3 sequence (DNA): TGTGCCAGCAGTACTCATGAAGGGTTCAATGAGCAGTTCTTC. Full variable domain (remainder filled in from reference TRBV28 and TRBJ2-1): DVKVTQSSRYLVKRTGEKVFLECVQDMDHENMFWYRQDPGLGLRLIYFSYDVKMKEKGDIPEGYSVSREKKERFSLILESASTNQTSMYLCASSTHEGFNEQFFGPGTRLTVL.

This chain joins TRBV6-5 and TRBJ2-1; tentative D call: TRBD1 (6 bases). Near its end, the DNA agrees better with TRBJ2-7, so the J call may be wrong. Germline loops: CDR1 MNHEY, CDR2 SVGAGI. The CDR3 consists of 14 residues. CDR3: CASRPGTHEGEQYF. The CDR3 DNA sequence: TGTGCCAGCAGGCCCGGGACACATGAGGGTGAGCAGTACTTC.

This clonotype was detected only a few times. The CDR3 protein is CATRLKGVGGQGADTQYF. The CDR3, as DNA: TGTGCCACCCGCCTAAAGGGGGTAGGGGGACAGGGCGCGGATACGCAGTATTTT. V usage is TRBV6-1 and J usage is TRBJ2-3, with TRBD1 identical over 9 bases. V lost 10 bases, J lost 6 bases, and 23 bases stayed unmatched. CDR3 length equals 18 residues. The V gene's germline CDR1 is MNHNS and CDR2 SASEGT.

As DNA, the CDR3 is TGTGCCAGCAGCCCGACCCCTGGGACTAGCGGGGTTACAGATACGCAGTATTTT. Residues: CASSPTPGTSGVTDTQYF. The rearrangement links TRBV6-2 or TRBV6-3 to TRBJ2-3; 13 bases are a match to TRBD2. This CDR3 region has 18 residues. Germline CDR1 is MNHEY and CDR2 is SVGEGT. V lost 6 bases and J lost 3; bases outside the gene matches: 12.

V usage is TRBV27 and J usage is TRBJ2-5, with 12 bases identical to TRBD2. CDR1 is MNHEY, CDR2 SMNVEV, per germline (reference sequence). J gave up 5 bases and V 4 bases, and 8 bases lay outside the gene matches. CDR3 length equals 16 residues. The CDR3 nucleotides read TGTGCCAGCAGTTCCTCACTAGCGGGAGGTTGGGAGACCCAGTACTTC. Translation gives CASSSSLAGGWETQYF.

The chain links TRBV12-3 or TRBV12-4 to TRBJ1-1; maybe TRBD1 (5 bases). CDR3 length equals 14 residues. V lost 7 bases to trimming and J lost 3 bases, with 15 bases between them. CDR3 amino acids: CASTLWGVDTEAFF. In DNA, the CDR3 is TGTGCCAGCACCCTGTGGGGGGTCGACACTGAAGCTTTCTTT.

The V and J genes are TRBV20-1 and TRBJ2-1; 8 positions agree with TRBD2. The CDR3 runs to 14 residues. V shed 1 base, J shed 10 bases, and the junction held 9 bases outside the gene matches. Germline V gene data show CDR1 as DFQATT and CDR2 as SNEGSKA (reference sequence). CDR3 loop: CSARAGTSGGEQFF. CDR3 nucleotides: TGCAGTGCTAGAGCTGGTACCAGCGGGGGAGAGCAGTTCTTC.

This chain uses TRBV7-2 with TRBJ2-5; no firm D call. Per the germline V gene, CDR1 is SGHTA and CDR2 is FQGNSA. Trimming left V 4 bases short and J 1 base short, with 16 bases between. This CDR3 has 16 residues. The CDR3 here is CASSSPRATSQETQYF. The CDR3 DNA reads TGTGCCAGCAGCTCGCCCCGGGCTACGTCCCAAGAGACCCAGTACTTC.